This T cell receptor beta chain was recovered during a study of T cells after yellow fever vaccination. Study-level background: In the case of low-cell-number fractions, SMART-Seq v4 Ultra Low Input was used for preparation.

Germline CDR1 and CDR2: LGHNA and YSLEER. CDR3 length: 20 residues. Trimming cost V 0 bases and J 0 bases; bases outside gene matches: 12. TCRdb re-called the 5' RACE reads through MiXCR, storing one row per CDR3 protein. The sample lists approximately 30,000 distinct CDR3 sequences, 4% to 4.5% occurring once. General study points: Detected again after the booster were most primary-vaccination clones, at nearly 97% CD4 and 88% CD8.

The table lists this clonotype with many counts. Its antigen is currently unknown. The receptor was derived from a man aged 25-45 years who received the YFV17D yellow fever vaccine. The sequences come from CD8+ T cells sorted from PBMCs, collected 5 days after the yellow fever booster vaccination. The chain is built from TRBV4-3 and TRBJ1-5, with 9 bases identical to TRBD1. CDR3 sequence reads: CASSQEGPTGGDDSNQPQHF. The CDR3 DNA reads TGCGCCAGCAGCCAAGAAGGTCCGACAGGGGGTGACGATAGCAATCAGCCCCAGCATTTT.